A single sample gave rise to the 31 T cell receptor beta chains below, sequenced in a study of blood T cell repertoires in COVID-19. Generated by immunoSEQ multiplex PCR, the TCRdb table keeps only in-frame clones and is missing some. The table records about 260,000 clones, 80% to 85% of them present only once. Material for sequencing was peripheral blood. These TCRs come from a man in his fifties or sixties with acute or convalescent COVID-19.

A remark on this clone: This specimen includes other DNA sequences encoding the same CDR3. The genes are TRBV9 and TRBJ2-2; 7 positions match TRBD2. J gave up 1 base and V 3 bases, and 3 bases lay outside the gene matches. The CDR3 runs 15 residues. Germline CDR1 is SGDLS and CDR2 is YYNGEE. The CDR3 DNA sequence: TGTGCCAGCAGCGGGGGACTACAGAACACCGGGGAGCTGTTTTTT. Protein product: CASSGGLQNTGELFF.

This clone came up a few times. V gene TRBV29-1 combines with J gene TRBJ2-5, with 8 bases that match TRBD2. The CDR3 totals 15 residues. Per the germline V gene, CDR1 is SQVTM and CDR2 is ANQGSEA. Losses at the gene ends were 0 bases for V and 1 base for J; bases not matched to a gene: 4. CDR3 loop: CSVEELAGGQETQYF. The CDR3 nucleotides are TGCAGCGTTGAAGAGCTAGCGGGCGGCCAAGAGACCCAGTACTTC.

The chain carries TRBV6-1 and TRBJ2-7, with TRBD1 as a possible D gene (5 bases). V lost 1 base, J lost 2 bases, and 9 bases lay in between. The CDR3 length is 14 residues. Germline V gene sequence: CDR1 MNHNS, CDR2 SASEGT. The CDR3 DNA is TGTGCCAGCAGTGAAGTTACAGGTACCTACGAGCAGTACTTC. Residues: CASSEVTGTYEQYF.

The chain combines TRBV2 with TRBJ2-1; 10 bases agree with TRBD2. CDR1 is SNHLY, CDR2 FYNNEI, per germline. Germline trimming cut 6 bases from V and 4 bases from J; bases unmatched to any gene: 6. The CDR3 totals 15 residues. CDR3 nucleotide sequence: TGTGCCAGCAGAGTTTTAGCGGGGGGATACAATGAGCAGTTCTTC. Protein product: CASRVLAGGYNEQFF.

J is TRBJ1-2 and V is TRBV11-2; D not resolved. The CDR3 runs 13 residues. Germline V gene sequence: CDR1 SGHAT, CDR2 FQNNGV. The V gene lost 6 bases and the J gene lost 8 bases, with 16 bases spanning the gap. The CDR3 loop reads CASRPLTRRGYTF. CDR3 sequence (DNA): TGTGCCAGCAGACCCTTAACGAGGCGAGGCTACACCTTC. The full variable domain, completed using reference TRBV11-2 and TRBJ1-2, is EAGVAQSPRYKIIEKRQSVAFWCNPISGHATLYWYQQILGQGPKLLIQFQNNGVVDDSQLPKDRFSAERLKGVDSTLKIQPAKLEDSAVYLCASRPLTRRGYTFGSGTRLTVV.

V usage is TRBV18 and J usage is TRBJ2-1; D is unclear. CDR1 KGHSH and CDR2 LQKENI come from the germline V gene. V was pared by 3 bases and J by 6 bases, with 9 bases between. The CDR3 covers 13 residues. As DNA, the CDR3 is TGTGCCAGCTCACCCGGCGGCCCCAATGAGCAGTTCTTC. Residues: CASSPGGPNEQFF. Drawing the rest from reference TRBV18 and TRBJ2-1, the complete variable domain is NAGVMQNPRHLVRRRGQEARLRCSPMKGHSHVYWYRQLPEEGLKFMVYLQKENIIDESGMPKERFSAEFPKEGPSILRIQQVVRGDSAAYFCASSPGGPNEQFFGPGTRLTVL.

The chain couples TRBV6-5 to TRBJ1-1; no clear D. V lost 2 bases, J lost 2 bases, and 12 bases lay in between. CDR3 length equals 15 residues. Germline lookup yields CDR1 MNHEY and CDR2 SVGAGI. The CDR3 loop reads CASSYTTSSNTEAFF. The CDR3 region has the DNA TGTGCCAGCAGTTACACCACTTCATCTAACACTGAAGCTTTCTTT.

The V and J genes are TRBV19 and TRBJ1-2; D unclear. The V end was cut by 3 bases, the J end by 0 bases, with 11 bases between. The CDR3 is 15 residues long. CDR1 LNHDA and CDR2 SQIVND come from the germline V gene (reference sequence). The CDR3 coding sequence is TGTGCCAGTAGTATTTTAGGGAGTGCTAACTATGGCTACACCTTC. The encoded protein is CASSILGSANYGYTF.

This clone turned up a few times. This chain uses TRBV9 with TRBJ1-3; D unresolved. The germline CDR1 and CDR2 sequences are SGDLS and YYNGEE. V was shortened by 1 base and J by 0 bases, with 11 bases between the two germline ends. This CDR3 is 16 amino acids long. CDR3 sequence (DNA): TGTGCCAGCAGCGTATCCCCCGGGAACTCTGGAAACACCATATATTTT. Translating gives CASSVSPGNSGNTIYF.

The CDR3 bases are TGCGCCAGCAGCTTGAGGCTAGCGAAACTTCCCAGAATGAACACCGGGGAGCTGTTTTTT. This translates into CASSLRLAKLPRMNTGELFF. V usage is TRBV5-1 and J usage is TRBJ2-2; D may be TRBD2 (6 bases). Germline assignment: CDR1 SGHRS and CDR2 YFSETQ. This CDR3 is built from 20 residues. V gave up 1 base and J gave up 1 base, with 23 bases separating them.

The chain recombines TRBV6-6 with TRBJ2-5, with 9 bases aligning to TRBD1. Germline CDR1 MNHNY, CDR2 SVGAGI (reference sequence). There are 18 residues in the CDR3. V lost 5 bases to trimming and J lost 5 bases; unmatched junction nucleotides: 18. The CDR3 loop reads CASSRTLRARQGDETQYF. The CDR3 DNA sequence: TGTGCCAGCAGTCGAACTTTAAGGGCGAGACAGGGGGACGAGACCCAGTACTTC.

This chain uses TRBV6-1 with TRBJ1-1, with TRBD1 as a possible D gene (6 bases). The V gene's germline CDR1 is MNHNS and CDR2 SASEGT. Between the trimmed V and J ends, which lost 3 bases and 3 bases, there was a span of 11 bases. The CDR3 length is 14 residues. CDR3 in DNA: TGTGCCAGCAGTGACAGGGGAAGGTACACTGAAGCTTTCTTT. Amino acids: CASSDRGRYTEAFF.

CDR3 region: CASSQAFGLAGGPTYNEQFF. The CDR3, as DNA: TGTGCCAGCAGCCAAGCGTTTGGACTAGCGGGAGGGCCCACCTACAATGAGCAGTTCTTC. The chain carries TRBV14 and TRBJ2-1; 15 bases line up with TRBD2. Germline V CDR1 and CDR2: SGHDN, FVKESK. With V trimmed by 1 base and J by 2 bases, 9 bases remained unmatched. CDR3 size: 20 residues.

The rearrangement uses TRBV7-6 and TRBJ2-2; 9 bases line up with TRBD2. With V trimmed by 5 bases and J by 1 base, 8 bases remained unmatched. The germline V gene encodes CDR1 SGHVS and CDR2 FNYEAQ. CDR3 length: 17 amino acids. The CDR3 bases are TGTGCCAGCAGCCCCCGGGGCGGGGGGGGGAACACCGGGGAGCTGTTTTTT. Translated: CASSPRGGGGNTGELFF.

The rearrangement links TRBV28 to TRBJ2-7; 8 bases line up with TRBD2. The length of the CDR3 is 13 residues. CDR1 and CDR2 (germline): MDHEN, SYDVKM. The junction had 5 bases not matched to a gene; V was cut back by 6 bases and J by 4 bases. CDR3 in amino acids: CASSRLAPYEQYF. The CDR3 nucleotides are TGTGCCAGCAGCAGACTAGCGCCATACGAGCAGTACTTC. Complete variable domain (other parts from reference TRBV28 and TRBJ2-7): DVKVTQSSRYLVKRTGEKVFLECVQDMDHENMFWYRQDPGLGLRLIYFSYDVKMKEKGDIPEGYSVSREKKERFSLILESASTNQTSMYLCASSRLAPYEQYFGPGTRLTVT.

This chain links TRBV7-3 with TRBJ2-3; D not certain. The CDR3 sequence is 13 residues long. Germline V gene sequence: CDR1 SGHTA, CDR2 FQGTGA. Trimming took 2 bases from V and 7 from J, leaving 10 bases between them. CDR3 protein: CASSLPPFYTQYF. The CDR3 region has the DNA TGTGCCAGCAGCTTACCCCCCTTTTATACGCAGTATTTT. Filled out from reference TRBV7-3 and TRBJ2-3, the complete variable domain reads GAGVSQTPSNKVTEKGKYVELRCDPISGHTALYWYRQSLGQGPEFLIYFQGTGAADDSGLPNDRFFAVRPEGSVSTLKIQRTERGDSAVYLCASSLPPFYTQYFGPGTRLTVL.

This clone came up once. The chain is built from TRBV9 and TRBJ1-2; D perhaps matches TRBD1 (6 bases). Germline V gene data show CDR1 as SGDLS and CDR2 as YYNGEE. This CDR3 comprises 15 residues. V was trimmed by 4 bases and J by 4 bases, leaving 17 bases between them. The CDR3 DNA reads TGTGCCAGCAGCCCTCACCTGACAGGAGGCTATGGCTACACCTTC. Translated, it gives CASSPHLTGGYGYTF.

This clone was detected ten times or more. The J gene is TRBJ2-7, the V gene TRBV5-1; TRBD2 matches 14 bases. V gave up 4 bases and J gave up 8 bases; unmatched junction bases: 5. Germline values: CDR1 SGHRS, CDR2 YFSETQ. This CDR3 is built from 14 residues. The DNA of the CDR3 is TGCGCCAGCAGCCCTGGACTAGCGGGAGGACAGCAGTACTTC. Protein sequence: CASSPGLAGGQQYF.

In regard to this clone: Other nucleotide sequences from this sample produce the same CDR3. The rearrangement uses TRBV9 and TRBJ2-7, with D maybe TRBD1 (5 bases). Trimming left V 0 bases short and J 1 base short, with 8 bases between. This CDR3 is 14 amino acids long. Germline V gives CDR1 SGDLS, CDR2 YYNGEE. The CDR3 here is CASSVGSGSYEQYF. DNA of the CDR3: TGTGCCAGCAGCGTAGGTTCAGGGTCCTACGAGCAGTACTTC. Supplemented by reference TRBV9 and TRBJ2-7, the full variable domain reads DSGVTQTPKHLITATGQRVTLRCSPRSGDLSVYWYQQSLDQGLQFLIQYYNGEERAKGNILERFSAQQFPDLHSELNLSSLELGDSALYFCASSVGSGSYEQYFGPGTRLTVT.

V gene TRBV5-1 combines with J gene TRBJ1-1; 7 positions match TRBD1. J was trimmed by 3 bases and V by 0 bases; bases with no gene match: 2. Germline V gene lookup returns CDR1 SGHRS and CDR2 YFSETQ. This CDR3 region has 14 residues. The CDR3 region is CASSLEGTDTEAFF. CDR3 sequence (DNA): TGCGCCAGCAGCTTGGAAGGGACAGACACTGAAGCTTTCTTT.

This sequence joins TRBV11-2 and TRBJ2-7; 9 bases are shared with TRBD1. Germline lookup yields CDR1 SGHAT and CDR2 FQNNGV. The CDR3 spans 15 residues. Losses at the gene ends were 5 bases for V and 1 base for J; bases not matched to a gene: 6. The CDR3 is CASSGWTGVSYEQYF. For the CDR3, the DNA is TGTGCCAGCAGCGGATGGACAGGGGTATCCTACGAGCAGTACTTC.

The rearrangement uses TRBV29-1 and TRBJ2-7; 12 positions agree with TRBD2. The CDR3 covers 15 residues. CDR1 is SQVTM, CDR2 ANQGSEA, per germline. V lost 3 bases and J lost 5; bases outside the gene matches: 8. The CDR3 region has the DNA TGCAGCGTTGACCGGCTGACTAGCGGGAGTCACGAGCAGTACTTC. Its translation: CSVDRLTSGSHEQYF.

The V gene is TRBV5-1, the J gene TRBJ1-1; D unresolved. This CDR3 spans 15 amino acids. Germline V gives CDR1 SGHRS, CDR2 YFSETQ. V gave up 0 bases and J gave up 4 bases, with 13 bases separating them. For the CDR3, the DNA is TGCGCCAGCAGCTTGGAACGGGGTAGTGGCACTGAAGCTTTCTTT. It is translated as CASSLERGSGTEAFF. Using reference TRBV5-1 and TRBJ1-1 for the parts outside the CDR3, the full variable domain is KAGVTQTPRYLIKTRGQQVTLSCSPISGHRSVSWYQQTPGQGLQFLFEYFSETQRNKGNFPGRFSGRQFSNSRSEMNVSTLELGDSALYLCASSLERGSGTEAFFGQGTRLTVV.

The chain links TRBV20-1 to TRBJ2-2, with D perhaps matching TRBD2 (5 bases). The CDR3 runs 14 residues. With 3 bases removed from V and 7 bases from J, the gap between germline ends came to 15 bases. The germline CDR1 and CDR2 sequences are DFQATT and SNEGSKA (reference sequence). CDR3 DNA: TGCAGTGCTAGTTTGGGCGGGTACGGCGGGGAGCTGTTTTTT. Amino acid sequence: CSASLGGYGGELFF.

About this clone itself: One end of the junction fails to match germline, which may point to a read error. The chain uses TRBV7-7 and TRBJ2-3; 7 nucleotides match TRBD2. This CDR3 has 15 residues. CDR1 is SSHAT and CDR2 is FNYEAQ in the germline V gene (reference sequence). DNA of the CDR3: TGTGCTAGCAGCTTAAGCAGCGGGGGCACAGATACGCAGTATTTT. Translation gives CASSLSSGGTDTQYF.

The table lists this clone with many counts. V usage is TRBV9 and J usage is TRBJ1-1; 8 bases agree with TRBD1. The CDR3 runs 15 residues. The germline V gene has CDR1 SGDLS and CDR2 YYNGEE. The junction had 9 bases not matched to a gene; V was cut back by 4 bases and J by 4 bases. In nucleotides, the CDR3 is TGTGCCAGCAGCCCACGGACAGGGTTCGTCACTGAAGCTTTCTTT. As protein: CASSPRTGFVTEAFF.

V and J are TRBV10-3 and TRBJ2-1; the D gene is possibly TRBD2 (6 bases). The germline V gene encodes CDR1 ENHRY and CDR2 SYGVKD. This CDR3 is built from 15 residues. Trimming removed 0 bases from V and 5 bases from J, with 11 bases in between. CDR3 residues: CAISESLAANNEQFF. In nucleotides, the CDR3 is TGTGCCATCAGTGAGTCGTTAGCGGCCAACAATGAGCAGTTCTTC.

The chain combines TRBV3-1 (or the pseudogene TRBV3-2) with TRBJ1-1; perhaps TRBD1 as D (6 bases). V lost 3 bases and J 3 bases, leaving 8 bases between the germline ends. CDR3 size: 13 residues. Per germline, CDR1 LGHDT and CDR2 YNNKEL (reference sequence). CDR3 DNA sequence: TGTGCCAGCAGCCAGAGACAGGACACTGAAGCTTTCTTT. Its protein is CASSQRQDTEAFF.

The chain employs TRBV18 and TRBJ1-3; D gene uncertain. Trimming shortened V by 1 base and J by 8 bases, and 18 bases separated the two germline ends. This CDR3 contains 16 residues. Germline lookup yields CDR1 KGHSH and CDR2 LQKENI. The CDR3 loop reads CASSPQGAGNGHTIYF. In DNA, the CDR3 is TGTGCCAGCTCACCACAGGGAGCGGGTAACGGACACACCATATATTTT.

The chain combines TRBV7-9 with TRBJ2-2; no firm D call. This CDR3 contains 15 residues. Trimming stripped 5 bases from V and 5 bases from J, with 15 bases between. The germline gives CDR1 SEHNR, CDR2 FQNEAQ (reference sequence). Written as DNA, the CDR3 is TGTGCCAGCAGCCTTTGGGCAGTTCGTACCGGGGAGCTGTTTTTT. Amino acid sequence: CASSLWAVRTGELFF.

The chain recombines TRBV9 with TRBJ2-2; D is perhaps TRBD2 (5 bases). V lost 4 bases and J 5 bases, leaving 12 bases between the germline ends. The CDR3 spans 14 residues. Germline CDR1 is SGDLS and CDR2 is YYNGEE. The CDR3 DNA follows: TGTGCCAGCAGCCGAGGGCCGGAGACCGGGGAGCTGTTTTTT. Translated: CASSRGPETGELFF.